This TCR beta chain was observed in a study of T cell clonality in common variable immunodeficiency (dated by TCRdb to between 2015 and 2016). What the study reported, not specific to this receptor: Fewer TCRbeta clones were shared among CVID subjects than among healthy controls (p < 0.0001). TCRbeta clonality was higher in CVID subjects than in healthy controls (t-test p = 0.018), and the increase was most characteristic of about a third of subjects. Although equal DNA input was used, an average of roughly 80,000 unique sequences per sample was obtained for controls, compared with some 30,000 for CVID samples. According to the authors, finding the cause of the higher clonality in CVID would require sequencing the repertoires of T cell subpopulations. CVID TCRbeta sequences were reported to have fewer deletions and N-nucleotide insertions and to lack highly modified clones with 13 or more V deletions. Correlations of repertoire features with clinical complications were constrained by heterogeneity among patients within the CVID cohort.

Both CVID patients and healthy controls were predominantly of Caucasian heritage. Heparinized peripheral whole blood samples of about 5 to 9 ml were obtained from each donor. Genomic DNA from adults with common variable immune deficiency (CVID) and from healthy adult controls was used to sequence TCRbeta CDR3 repertoires. The control group was made up of about 22 healthy adult volunteers (about 10 male and 12 female) whose ages ranged from about 23 to 66 years, with a mean age of approximately 31. Diluted blood was subjected to density centrifugation over Hypaque 1077 or Ficoll-Paque for isolation of peripheral blood mononuclear cells. Genomic DNA was obtained from unsorted mononuclear cells using either Qiagen column purification or a centrifugation-based method. For sequencing, equivalent amounts of genomic DNA were input from CVID and control samples. For every sample, a 60 bp segment covering the rearranged TCRbeta CDR3 region was amplified and then sequenced. The immunoSEQ assay, a bias-corrected multiplex PCR with high-throughput sequencing, was employed for TCRbeta amplification. From the authors' description of their analysis: Every unique nucleotide sequence was considered a clone and was annotated with V, D and J genes, copy number and frequency. Sequences were labeled productive if in frame, and non-productive if out of frame or containing stop codons. As previously described, clonality was calculated on the basis of Shannon's entropy. The predicted amino acid sequences of productive clones were used to derive mean CDR3 Kyte-Doolittle hydropathy. Scaled V gene usage was hierarchically clustered using Manhattan distance and complete linkage with the R hclust function. Sharing of clones by CDR3 amino acid sequence was evaluated by resampling 12 repertoires per group over 100 rounds. The repertoires were screened for 70 published EBV-specific TCRbeta sequences and roughly 240 published CMV-specific TCRbeta sequences. A couple of CVID samples yielding fewer than 10,000 sequences were excluded from analysis, leaving approximately 40 CVID repertoires. The immuneACCESS repertoire file appears here via TCRdb, limited to in-frame rearrangements. These files lack a portion of the clones; in checked studies, under half of the deficit traces to unresolved V genes, and the cause of the others is not known. That table furnishes V, J and clone size, whereas the DNA furnished D and trimming. In this sample, approximately 34,000 clones appear, none counted once only. The ten biggest clones cover under 3.5% of the sample.

According to the germline V gene (reference sequence), CDR1 reads SEHNR and CDR2 reads FQNEAQ. The CDR3 numbers 14 residues from cysteine through phenylalanine. Sequencing covers 33 bases of the CDR3, shown here with the frame starting at base 1. The germline ends are 8 bases apart after V is trimmed by 2 bases and J by 0 bases. This clone has at least ten counts. The antigen it binds to is not known. The CDR3 goes on 3 residues after the read ends, and that part is filled in from the germline J gene. This chain is built from TRBV7-9 and TRBJ2-7; TRBD2 is a weak D gene call, 5 bases matching. The TCR originated in a person between 18 and 69 years old in good health. The material sequenced was peripheral blood mononuclear cells. The CDR3 region has the sequence CASSLSSGSYEQYF. The DNA read from the CDR3 is TGTGCCAGCAGCTTATCCAGCGGCTCCTACGAG.